The 11 T cell receptor beta chains reported below all come from one sample, sequenced in a study of monozygotic twins with inflammatory bowel disease. TCRdb re-called the 5' RACE reads and gives one entry per CDR3 protein, without DNA. Its listing shows some 170,000 distinct CDR3 sequences. Specimen: blood. All receptors derive from a human donor with ulcerative colitis or Crohn's disease, or a healthy co-twin of an affected twin (not recorded which).

The chain links TRBV10-3 to TRBJ2-7; TCRdb's D call of TRBD1 is untestable without DNA. The CDR3 sequence is 14 residues long. Germline CDR1 and CDR2: ENHRY and SYGVKD. The CDR3 sequence: CAISRRDSSYEQYF.

The J gene is TRBJ2-1, the V gene TRBV18; with no DNA, the TCRdb D assignment of TRBD2 cannot be verified. The CDR3 covers 14 residues. Germline loops: CDR1 KGHSH, CDR2 LQKENI. The CDR3 loop reads CASSPGAGANEQFF.

The chain links TRBV7-9 to TRBJ2-3; lacking DNA, the TRBD2 call made by TCRdb goes unchecked. The CDR3 is made up of 16 amino acids. Germline CDR1 reads SEHNR; CDR2 reads FQNEAQ (reference sequence). CDR3 protein: CASSLKREVFIDTQYF.

The V gene is TRBV20-1, the J gene TRBJ1-4. This CDR3 contains 14 residues. CDR1 is DFQATT and CDR2 is SNEGSKA in the germline V gene (reference sequence). CDR3 protein: CSAREGLGSEKLFF.

V is TRBV4-1 and J is TRBJ2-2; the D gene TCRdb calls, TRBD2, cannot be checked with no DNA. The CDR3 totals 19 residues. The germline CDR1 and CDR2 sequences are MGHRA and YSYEKL. CDR3: CASSRDGTSGTVGTGELFF.

The V call is TRBV25-1, the J call TRBJ2-2; without DNA, the TCRdb call of TRBD1 cannot be checked. This CDR3 comprises 15 residues. Germline V gene lookup returns CDR1 MGHDK and CDR2 SYGVNS. The chain's CDR3 is CASSILDRDTGELFF.

The chain uses TRBV5-6 and TRBJ2-7; TCRdb's D gene call, TRBD1, goes unchecked for lack of DNA. The CDR3 is made up of 13 amino acids. The V gene's germline CDR1 is SGHDT and CDR2 YYEEEE. CDR3 region: CASRRQGLYEQYF.

V gene TRBV6-1 combines with J gene TRBJ1-1; TCRdb's D gene call, TRBD1, goes unchecked for lack of DNA. The CDR3 has 15 amino acids. CDR1 is MNHNS and CDR2 is SASEGT in the germline V gene. This chain's CDR3 is CASSRQPGQGTEAFF.

The CDR3 protein is CASSARDGFPYEQYF. V is TRBV27 and J is TRBJ2-7; TCRdb designates TRBD1, a call that cannot be tested without DNA. The CDR3 covers 15 residues. The germline gives CDR1 MNHEY, CDR2 SMNVEV (reference sequence).

This sequence joins TRBV6-2 or TRBV6-3 and TRBJ1-1; without DNA, the TCRdb call of TRBD1 cannot be checked. In germline, CDR1 is MNHEY, CDR2 SVGEGT. CDR3 length: 14 residues. The CDR3 spells CASTGVDHYTEAFF.

V usage is TRBV18 and J usage is TRBJ2-7. From germline, CDR1 is KGHSH and CDR2 LQKENI. The CDR3 is made up of 12 amino acids. CDR3 sequence reads: CGSSDNSYEQYF.